This TCR beta chain was retrieved from a study of shared clonotypes between healthy human individuals. Across the whole study: Every donor yielded three CD4 naive, three CD4 memory, two CD8 naive and one CD8 memory plate.

Among the donors, all were Caucasian adults who lived in Nashville, Tennessee. Splitting of CD4+ cells produced CD45RA+ naive and CD45RA-negative memory subsets. The CDR3 is 14 amino acids. Germline CDR1 and CDR2: SGHRS and YFSETQ. V lost 4 bases to trimming and J lost 5 bases, with 15 bases between them. Replicate PCRs for sorted subsets used 200 ng DNA; this equaled 25,000 to 35,000 T cell genomes. Assay used: immunoSEQ multiplex PCR; TCRdb lists only in-frame clones, some missing. The sample yields millions of clones, roughly nine tenths seen once. The sequencing sample was made of naive CD4+ T cells sorted from blood. Described subset: CD45RA+ positively selected. The sequence was obtained from a man between 18 and 29 years old in good health. The V call is TRBV5-1, the J call TRBJ1-1, with unresolved D. In nucleotides, the CDR3 is TGCGCCAGCAGCGTGGATTCGGCGTTGACTGAAGCTTTCTTT. Its translation is CASSVDSALTEAFF.